This T cell receptor beta chain was profiled in a study of T cell repertoires in cytomegalovirus infection. The CDR3 is made up of 14 amino acids. In germline, CDR1 is LGHNT, CDR2 FRNRAP. V shed 6 bases, J shed 5 bases, and the junction held 7 bases outside the gene matches. This clonotype has just one count. Its antigen is currently unknown. A single record per CDR3 protein comes from TCRdb applying MiXCR to the reads. This repertoire shows 830,000 or so distinct CDR3 sequences, 32% found once; its top ten account for about an eighth. V and J are TRBV12-5 and TRBJ1-1; TRBD1 matches at 9 bases. The receptor comes from a human donor in good health (CMV status not recorded). Some clones in this sample may be carry-over from other donors' samples. Source: cultured CD8+ T cells from PBMCs, taken from culture after CMV antigen stimulation. CDR3 region: CASGPDRGGTEAFF. The CDR3 bases are TGTGCTAGTGGCCCGGACAGGGGTGGGACTGAAGCTTTCTTT.